Listed below are T cell receptor beta chains from one sample, sequenced in a study of early T cells in non-severe SARS-CoV-2 infection. One entry per CDR3 protein results from TCRdb running MiXCR on the 5' RACE reads. Altogether roughly 80,000 distinct CDR3 sequences are present, over 5% being singletons, with the ten largest covering about 8%. Specimen: whole blood. These receptors were obtained from an adult who was a healthcare worker with PCR-confirmed SARS-CoV-2 infection or an uninfected control (not recorded which). Both conserved end residues are part of each CDR3. The D gene is left open where the match is weak. The size field is filled for only some rows; it gives once, few, many or a size class.

d_gene	v_gene	j_gene	abundance	CDR3nt	CDR3aa
TRBD1	TRBV3-1	TRBJ1-1	many	TGTGCCAGCAGCCTAGGACAGGGCGGGGAGACTGAAGCTTTCTTT	CASSLGQGGETEAFF
-	TRBV5-5	TRBJ1-2	few	TGTGCCAGCAGCTCAATCGTACTCGATGGCTACACCTTC	CASSSIVLDGYTF
TRBD2	TRBV13	TRBJ2-2	-	TGTGCCAGCAGCCGTAGCGGGAGTGCCGGGGAGCCGTTTTTT	CASSRSGSAGEPFF
-	TRBV4-1	TRBJ2-3	many	TGCGCCAGCAGCCAAGGGGACGTACGCACAGATACGCAGTATTTT	CASSQGDVRTDTQYF
TRBD1	TRBV18	TRBJ1-6	few	TGTGCCAGCTCACCGGGACAGGAAAATTCACCCCTCCACTTT	CASSPGQENSPLHF
-	TRBV18	TRBJ1-4	few	TGTGCCAGCTCACCAAGCCATCACGGGGAAAAACTGTTTTTT	CASSPSHHGEKLFF
-	TRBV27	TRBJ1-6	-	TGTGCCAGCTGTCGGGTCCACGGGGATTCACCCCTCCACTTT	CASCRVHGDSPLHF
TRBD2	TRBV25-1	TRBJ2-2	many	TGTGCCAGCAGTGGGACTAGCGGGGGCCTGGGGAACACCGGGGAGCTGTTTTTT	CASSGTSGGLGNTGELFF
-	TRBV6-5	TRBJ1-2	many	TGTGCCAGCAGTTACCAATCTCCCGGGACAAGAAGCTATGGCTACACCTTC	CASSYQSPGTRSYGYTF
-	TRBV6-2/TRBV6-3	TRBJ2-3	-	TGTGCCAGCAGCCTGACCCACCGGGATACGCAGTATTTT	CASSLTHRDTQYF
TRBD1	TRBV19	TRBJ1-5	-	TGTGCCAGTAGTTTGGGACAGAAAAATCAGCCCCAGCATTTT	CASSLGQKNQPQHF
-	TRBV2	TRBJ2-5	-	TGTGCCAGCAGCCGGGACAACCAAGAGACCCAGTACTTC	CASSRDNQETQYF
TRBD1	TRBV6-5	TRBJ1-1	many	TGTGCCAGCAGTCAGACAGGGTTCGCGAACACTGAAGCTTTCTTT	CASSQTGFANTEAFF
-	TRBV7-9	TRBJ1-1	-	TGTGCCAGCAGAACCCGGGACTCACAAGCTTTCTTT	CASRTRDSQAFF
-	TRBV20-1	TRBJ1-1	-	TGCAGTGCTAGAGGGGTGGACATGAACACTGAAGCTTTCTTT	CSARGVDMNTEAFF
TRBD2	TRBV20-1	TRBJ2-1	-	TGCAGTGCTAGAGATGGTGGACTAGCGGAGGCGGGTGAGCAGTTCTTC	CSARDGGLAEAGEQFF
TRBD1	TRBV7-2	TRBJ2-5	many	TGTGCCAGCAGCTCCGGGACAGGGGGCTTGGATCAAGAGACCCAGTACTTC	CASSSGTGGLDQETQYF
TRBD2	TRBV5-6	TRBJ2-7	-	TGTGCCAGCAGCTCCACTAGCGCGGGAGGGCAATCCTACGAGCAGTACTTC	CASSSTSAGGQSYEQYF
-	TRBV7-7	TRBJ2-5	many	TGTGCCAGCAGCTTAGCGCTGAGGGGAGAGACCCAGTACTTC	CASSLALRGETQYF
TRBD1	TRBV19	TRBJ2-1	many	TGTGCCAGTACCGGACAGGGGGGACATGAGCAGTTCTTC	CASTGQGGHEQFF
-	TRBV7-9	TRBJ1-1	many	TGTGCCAGCAGCCCAGACGAGACTGAAGCTTTCTTT	CASSPDETEAFF
-	TRBV30	TRBJ2-2	many	TGTGCCTGGAGTGTAGGGTTGAACACCGGGGAGCTGTTTTTT	CAWSVGLNTGELFF
TRBD2	TRBV10-2	TRBJ2-1	few	TGCGCCAGCACCCAGCGGGAGGGCGGTGAGCAGTTCTTC	CASTQREGGEQFF
-	TRBV3-1	TRBJ1-5	few	TGTGCCAGCAGCCTCTACATGGGCGGTCAGCCCCAGCATTTT	CASSLYMGGQPQHF
-	TRBV4-3	TRBJ2-1	many	TGCGCCAGCAGCCAAGAGGGCAGGCCGAGCTCCTACAATGAGCAGTTCTTC	CASSQEGRPSSYNEQFF
-	TRBV13	TRBJ2-7	many	TGTGCCAGCAGCCTCGGACAGACTCCCTACGAGCAGTACTTC	CASSLGQTPYEQYF
TRBD2	TRBV5-1	TRBJ2-1	-	TGCGCCAGCAGCCCGACTAGCGGGGCCGGTGAGCAGTTCTTC	CASSPTSGAGEQFF
-	TRBV5-1	TRBJ2-5	-	TGCGCCAGCAGCACCGGACGAGGGGAGACCCAGTACTTC	CASSTGRGETQYF